This T cell receptor (beta chain) was documented in a study of CXCR3-negative and CXCR3-positive naive CD8 T cells. Study outcomes and limitations: TRB CDR3 properties indicated TCR strength, while surface CD5 was similar across naive subsets.

cDNA libraries for TRB were generated by 5' RACE incorporating UMI labels. Reprocessing the 5' RACE reads, TCRdb reports a single entry for every CDR3 protein and omits DNA. The repertoire table contains more than 7,000 distinct CDR3 sequences. Germline loops: CDR1 SQVTM, CDR2 ANQGSEA. The CDR3 contains 13 residues. This clonotype shows up as medium-sized by frequency. Its matching antigen is unknown. The sequence derives from a human donor in good health. Some clones in this sample may be carry-over from other donors' samples. This chain uses TRBV29-1 with TRBJ2-7; TCRdb designates TRBD2, a call that cannot be tested without DNA. Sequencing was performed on naive CXCR3- CD8+ T cells from blood. Subset indicated: CD45RO-CCR7+CD27+CD95- naive CD8+ T cells lacking CXCR3 (TNR3-). The CDR3 spells CSGGGQGFYEQYF.